A single sample gave rise to the 15 T cell receptor beta chains below, sequenced in a study of preoperative IRX-2 immunotherapy in early breast cancer. Here immunoSEQ multiplex PCR was the method, and the copy in TCRdb shows in-frame clones only, minus some. The table includes roughly 14,000 clones, approximately 91% detected once. Treatment denoted: preoperative locoregional IRX-2 cytokine immunotherapy. The biological material was taken from a patient treated with IRX-2 immunotherapy. These TCRs come from a human donor with breast cancer.

V usage is TRBV2 and J usage is TRBJ2-2; the D is unclear. Trimming removed 5 bases from V and 6 bases from J, with 13 bases in between. CDR1 is SNHLY and CDR2 is FYNNEI in the germline V gene. The CDR3 is 14 residues long. The CDR3 here is CASSPIRTSGELFF. In DNA form, the CDR3 reads TGTGCCAGCAGTCCCATCAGAACGTCCGGGGAGCTGTTTTTT.

The chain uses TRBV6-5 and TRBJ2-2, with D perhaps assigned TRBD1 or TRBD2 (6 bases each). This CDR3 spans 14 amino acids. V lost 9 bases and J 3 bases, leaving 14 bases between the germline ends. Germline assignment: CDR1 MNHEY and CDR2 SVGAGI. CDR3 loop: CARGGLNYTGELFF. The CDR3 DNA is TGTGCCAGGGGGGGCCTCAACTACACCGGGGAGCTGTTTTTT.

This clone was observed once. This chain uses TRBV13 with TRBJ2-7; unclear D gene. CDR3 length equals 14 residues. Germline-derived CDR1 and CDR2 are PRHDT and FYEKMQ (reference sequence). V dropped 5 bases and J dropped 7 bases, with 18 bases sitting between them. CDR3 region: CASSPGPPTNEQYF. The DNA of the CDR3 is TGTGCCAGCAGCCCCGGGCCCCCCACAAATGAGCAGTACTTC.

The rearrangement joins TRBV5-1 to TRBJ2-3; tentative D call: TRBD2 (6 bases). This CDR3 spans 15 amino acids. The germline V and J ends were trimmed by 1 base and 2 bases, with 11 bases remaining between them. The V gene's germline CDR1 is SGHRS and CDR2 YFSETQ. CDR3 DNA sequence: TGCGCCAGCAGCTTGACGGGGGAGTTCACAGATACGCAGTATTTT. It encodes CASSLTGEFTDTQYF.

The V and J genes are TRBV5-1 and TRBJ2-1; weak D call: TRBD2 (5 bases). V lost 3 bases and J 0 bases, leaving 16 bases between the germline ends. Germline assignment: CDR1 SGHRS and CDR2 YFSETQ. The CDR3 totals 17 residues. The CDR3 region has the DNA TGCGCCAGCAGCTCTCAACCTGGGAGCAGCTCCTACAATGAGCAGTTCTTC. Translated: CASSSQPGSSSYNEQFF. Using reference TRBV5-1 and TRBJ2-1 for the parts outside the CDR3, the full variable domain is KAGVTQTPRYLIKTRGQQVTLSCSPISGHRSVSWYQQTPGQGLQFLFEYFSETQRNKGNFPGRFSGRQFSNSRSEMNVSTLELGDSALYLCASSSQPGSSSYNEQFFGPGTRLTVL.

Here the CDR3 reads CASSLGSGVNYGYTF. The CDR3 region has the DNA TGCGCCAGCAGCTTGGGGTCAGGGGTCAACTATGGCTACACCTTC. The chain has TRBV5-1 and TRBJ1-2, with a weak D call TRBD1 (6 bases). This CDR3 is built from 15 residues. The V end lost 0 bases, the J end lost 2 bases, and 11 bases lay between the germline ends. The germline V gene has CDR1 SGHRS and CDR2 YFSETQ.

V usage is TRBV4-2 and J usage is TRBJ1-2; D gene unclear. Germline-derived CDR1 and CDR2 are LGHNA and YNFKEQ. The length of the CDR3 is 17 residues. Deletions cut 0 bases from V and 0 bases from J, with 14 bases between. CDR3 loop: CASSQERRPRANYGYTF. CDR3 coding DNA: TGTGCCAGCAGCCAAGAACGTCGTCCCAGAGCTAACTATGGCTACACCTTC.

This clone was counted once. The CDR3 region is CASSYDRGGRGYTF. For the CDR3, the DNA is TGTGCCAGCAGTTATGACAGAGGGGGGCGAGGCTACACCTTC. The chain carries TRBV6-6 and TRBJ1-2; D may be TRBD1 (6 bases). The V gene's germline CDR1 is MNHNY and CDR2 SVGAGI (reference sequence). The germline V and J ends were trimmed by 3 bases and 8 bases, with 16 bases remaining between them. This CDR3 comprises 14 residues.

V is TRBV2 and J is TRBJ1-5, with D unresolved. Germline values: CDR1 SNHLY, CDR2 FYNNEI. Trimming pared 4 bases from V and 3 bases from J, leaving 10 bases between. There are 14 residues in the CDR3. CDR3 DNA: TGTGCCAGCAGTGGTGGTAGGGTCAATCAGCCCCAGCATTTT. Its protein product is CASSGGRVNQPQHF.

The V call is TRBV19, the J call TRBJ1-3, with a possible D match to TRBD1 (5 bases). The CDR3 covers 13 residues. Trimming took 5 bases from V and 2 from J, leaving 7 bases between them. Germline-derived CDR1 and CDR2 are LNHDA and SQIVND (reference sequence). DNA for the CDR3: TGTGCCAGTAGTCGAGGGGCTGGAAACACCATATATTTT. It codes for CASSRGAGNTIYF. Full variable domain (rest looked up from reference TRBV19 and TRBJ1-3): DGGITQSPKYLFRKEGQNVTLSCEQNLNHDAMYWYRQDPGQGLRLIYYSQIVNDFQKGDIAEGYSVSREKKESFPLTVTSAQKNPTAFYLCASSRGAGNTIYFGEGSWLTVV.

The V and J genes are TRBV10-3 and TRBJ1-3; unclear D gene. The ends were cut back, 3 bases at V and 0 bases at J, with 9 bases in the middle. The CDR3 sequence is 15 residues long. The V gene's germline CDR1 is ENHRY and CDR2 SYGVKD. CDR3 coding DNA: TGTGCCATCAGTGATAGGGATCGCTCTGGAAACACCATATATTTT. Translated, it gives CAISDRDRSGNTIYF.

V and J are TRBV5-6 and TRBJ1-5; 9 nucleotides agree with TRBD1. This CDR3 has 15 residues. The germline gives CDR1 SGHDT, CDR2 YYEEEE. The V segment lost 0 bases and the J segment 6 bases; nucleotides outside the gene matches: 4. The CDR3, as DNA: TGTGCCAGCAGCTTGGACAGGGGGCTTGGTCAGCCCCAGCATTTT. Its translation: CASSLDRGLGQPQHF. Drawing the rest from reference TRBV5-6 and TRBJ1-5, the complete variable domain is DAGVTQSPTHLIKTRGQQVTLRCSPKSGHDTVSWYQQALGQGPQFIFQYYEEEERQRGNFPDRFSGHQFPNYSSELNVNALLLGDSALYLCASSLDRGLGQPQHFGDGTRLSIL.

The chain carries TRBV5-1 and TRBJ2-5; weak D call: TRBD2 (5 bases). Germline V gene lookup returns CDR1 SGHRS and CDR2 YFSETQ. Trimming removed 5 bases at V and 5 bases at J, with 16 bases between. The CDR3 runs to 14 residues. The CDR3 is CASRVGVAEETQYF. The CDR3 nucleotides are TGCGCCAGCAGGGTCGGGGTGGCTGAGGAGACCCAGTACTTC.

The J gene is TRBJ2-1, the V gene TRBV5-6; no definite D call. Germline CDR1 SGHDT, CDR2 YYEEEE. V lost 1 base and J lost 10, with 6 bases in between. The CDR3 is made up of 11 amino acids. The CDR3 nucleotides read TGTGCCAGCAGCTTGCGGCGAGAGCAGTTCTTC. Residues: CASSLRREQFF.

The V call is TRBV7-9, the J call TRBJ1-1, with no clear D. Germline V gives CDR1 SEHNR, CDR2 FQNEAQ (reference sequence). The V gene lost 2 bases and the J gene lost 1 base, with 11 bases spanning the gap. There are 15 residues in the CDR3. CDR3 sequence (DNA): TGTGCCAGCAGCTTATCGACGGGGAAGAACACTGAAGCTTTCTTT. Translating gives CASSLSTGKNTEAFF. The full variable domain, rest sourced from reference TRBV7-9 and TRBJ1-1, is DTGVSQNPRHKITKRGQNVTFRCDPISEHNRLYWYRQTLGQGPEFLTYFQNEAQLEKSRLLSDRFSAERPKGSFSTLEIQRTEQGDSAMYLCASSLSTGKNTEAFFGQGTRLTVV.